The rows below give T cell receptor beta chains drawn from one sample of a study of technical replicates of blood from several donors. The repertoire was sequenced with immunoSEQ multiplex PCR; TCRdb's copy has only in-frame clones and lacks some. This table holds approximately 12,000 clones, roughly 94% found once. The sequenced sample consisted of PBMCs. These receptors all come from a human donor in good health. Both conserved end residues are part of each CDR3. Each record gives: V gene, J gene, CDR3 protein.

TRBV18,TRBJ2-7,CASSPFVSSGRPYEQYF
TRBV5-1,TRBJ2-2,CASSLGQGAGELFF
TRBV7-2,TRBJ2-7,CASSLPYSGRAVEQYF
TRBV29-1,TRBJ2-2,CSVERTQGTGELFF
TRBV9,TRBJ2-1,CASSTGTSGISSYNEQFF
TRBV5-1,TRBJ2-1,CASSVLEHEQFF
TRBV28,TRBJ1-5,CASNRWTGGDQPQHF
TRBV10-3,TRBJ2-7,CATSLTGSSYEQYF
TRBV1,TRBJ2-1,CTSSQGLAGNEQFF
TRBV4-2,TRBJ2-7,CASSHSPGQGADEQYF
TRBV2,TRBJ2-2,CASRRASRNTGELFF
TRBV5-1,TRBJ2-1,CASSLGGKTGLSGQFF
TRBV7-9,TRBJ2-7,CASSLVAYEQYF
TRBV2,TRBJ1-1,CASSGGSRDTEAFF
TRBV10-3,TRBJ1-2,CAITPGQDRGYTF
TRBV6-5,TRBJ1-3,CASSSDRFHTIYF
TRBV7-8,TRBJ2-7,CASSLGGRIYEQYF
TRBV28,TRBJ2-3,CASSLGLAGDSDTQYF
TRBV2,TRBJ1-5,CASSGSRASSHQPQHF
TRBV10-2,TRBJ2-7,CASSDTSGSSFRHEQYF
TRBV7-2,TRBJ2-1,CASSFLAGLYNEQFF
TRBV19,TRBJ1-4,CASSIGSPGTNEKLFF
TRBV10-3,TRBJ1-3,CAIKTQTNSGNTIYF
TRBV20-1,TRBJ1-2,CSARLTRGYTF
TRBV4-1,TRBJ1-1,CASSQGTGWKTEAFF
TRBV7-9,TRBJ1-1,CASSLGAGNTEAFF
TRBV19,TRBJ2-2,CATPRVRGSNTGELFF
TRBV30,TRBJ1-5,CAWSRRDISNQPQHF
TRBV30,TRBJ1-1,CAWSQGTGEGEAFF
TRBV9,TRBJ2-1,CASSVVGTVNEQFF
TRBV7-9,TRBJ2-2,CASSLVRVGELFF
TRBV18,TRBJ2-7,CASCSGQGAREQYF
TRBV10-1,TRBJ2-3,CASSTDRGGLGDTQYF
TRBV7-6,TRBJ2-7,CASAGQTGGEQYF
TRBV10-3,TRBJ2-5,CAISDHRVQETQYF
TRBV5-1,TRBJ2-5,CASSAGFRRETQYF
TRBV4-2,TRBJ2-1,CASSQEQLTGGEGEQFF
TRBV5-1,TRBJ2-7,CASSLAGQGADEYF
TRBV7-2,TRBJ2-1,CASSRSGTSGIGEQFF
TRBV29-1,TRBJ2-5,CSVASGPQETQYF
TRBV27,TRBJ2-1,CASSPTSAGEQFF
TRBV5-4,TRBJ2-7,CASSLGPSGIFYEQYF
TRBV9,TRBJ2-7,CASSVVLAGGPYEQYF
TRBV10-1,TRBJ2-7,CASTHRAGDEQYF
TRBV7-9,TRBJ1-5,CAARTGDQPQHF
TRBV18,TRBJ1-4,CASSPREGNEKLFF